Listed below are T cell receptor beta chains from one sample, sequenced in a study of T cells in Graves' hyperthyroidism and ophthalmopathy. From the multiplex PCR reads, TCRdb called clonotypes with MiXCR, one entry per CDR3 protein. The sample records roughly 350,000 distinct CDR3 sequences, approximately 13% being singletons. Material: blood. These receptors all stem from a woman aged 25 to 39 with Graves' hyperthyroidism. Each CDR3 is given with its conserved first and last residue. A D gene is named only where the DNA matches it firmly. Rows give clone size only sometimes, using once, few, many, or a class for an expanded clone.

abundance	v_gene	d_gene	j_gene	CDR3nt	CDR3aa
few	TRBV19	-	TRBJ1-5	TGTGCCAGTACGCCGCTGGGCAATCAGCCCCAGCATTTT	CASTPLGNQPQHF
-	TRBV7-2	-	TRBJ1-2	TGTGCCAGCAGCCCGGGCACCCGGGCCTACACCTTC	CASSPGTRAYTF
few	TRBV10-3	TRBD2	TRBJ2-2	TGTGCCAGGACGTCAGGGGTAGCTAGCGGGCGCGAGAACACCGGGGAGCTGTTTTTT	CARTSGVASGRENTGELFF
many	TRBV5-1	TRBD2	TRBJ2-7	TGCGCCAGCAGCTTGTCGACTAGCGGGAGACAAGGCTACGAGCAGTACTTC	CASSLSTSGRQGYEQYF
many	TRBV11-2	TRBD2	TRBJ2-1	TGTGCCAGCAGCTTCCAACTAGCGGGAGGGCCTAGAGAGCAGTTCTTC	CASSFQLAGGPREQFF
few	TRBV7-2	-	TRBJ1-2	TGTGCCAGCAGCTTTCAGAAGTCCTATGGCTACACCTTC	CASSFQKSYGYTF
-	TRBV12-3/TRBV12-4	-	TRBJ1-1	TGTGCCAGCAGGTACAGGGAGGCCACTGAAGCTTTCTTT	CASRYREATEAFF
many	TRBV9	TRBD1	TRBJ1-5	TGTGCCAGCAGCGTGGGACAGGGCGGGCAGCCCCAGCATTTT	CASSVGQGGQPQHF
many	TRBV5-1	TRBD1	TRBJ2-4	TGCGCCAGCAGCTTGGACAGGGGCGGCATTCAGTACTTC	CASSLDRGGIQYF
many	TRBV29-1	-	TRBJ1-1	TGCAGCGTTGAAGGATCCTACATGAACACTGAAGCTTTCTTT	CSVEGSYMNTEAFF
few	TRBV20-1	TRBD2	TRBJ2-1	TGCAGTGCTACAGGAGTATGGGAGGGATCCTACAATGAGCAGTTCTTC	CSATGVWEGSYNEQFF
many	TRBV6-2/TRBV6-3	-	TRBJ2-5	TGTGCCAGCAGTTACTCGGGGAGGCGAGAGACCCAGTACTTC	CASSYSGRRETQYF
-	TRBV5-5	-	TRBJ2-7	TGTGCCAGCAGCCACCCCGGGACACAGTCCTCCTACGAGCAGTACTTC	CASSHPGTQSSYEQYF
few	TRBV2	-	TRBJ1-3	TGTGCCAGCAGTGAGAGAAACACCATATATTTT	CASSERNTIYF
many	TRBV28	-	TRBJ1-1	TGTGCCAGCACGACTCAACACACTGAAGCTTTCTTT	CASTTQHTEAFF
many	TRBV29-1	-	TRBJ2-3	TGCAGCGTTGAAGGAACGACCCGCCAGGGAGATACGCAGTATTTT	CSVEGTTRQGDTQYF
few	TRBV27	TRBD2	TRBJ2-3	TGTGCCAGCAAAAGACTAGCGGGAGTCTCAGATACGCAGTATTTT	CASKRLAGVSDTQYF
-	TRBV20-1	-	TRBJ2-2	TGCAGTGCTCCCGACAGGACCAACACCGGGGAGCTGTTTTTT	CSAPDRTNTGELFF
many	TRBV7-2	-	TRBJ2-1	TGTGCCAGCAGCTTAGCGGCGTCTAATGAGCAGTTCTTC	CASSLAASNEQFF
few	TRBV7-9	-	TRBJ2-1	TGTGCCAGCAGCTTGGGGACGGGCGAGCAGTTCTTC	CASSLGTGEQFF
many	TRBV28	-	TRBJ2-2	TGTGCCAGCATTACCGCCGGGACCGCGAACACCGGGGAGCTGTTTTTT	CASITAGTANTGELFF
many	TRBV7-3	TRBD1	TRBJ2-7	TGTGCCAGCAGCTTAAAGGGGGCTCTCTCCTACGAGCAGTACTTC	CASSLKGALSYEQYF
-	TRBV28	TRBD2	TRBJ2-5	TGTGCCAGCAGTTTGAGGGGGCTAGCGGGAGGCCCCGCCCCGTACTTC	CASSLRGLAGGPAPYF
many	TRBV9	TRBD1	TRBJ2-7	TGTGCCAGCAGCGGGGGGCAGGGGGTATTCGACGAGCAGTACTTC	CASSGGQGVFDEQYF
many	TRBV7-9	-	TRBJ1-1	TGTGCCAGCAGTCCCGGGGGGCTTGAAGCTTTCTTT	CASSPGGLEAFF
-	TRBV7-9	-	TRBJ1-3	TGTGCCAGCAGCCAAGAATGGGGACCAGCGGGAAACACCATATATTTT	CASSQEWGPAGNTIYF
many	TRBV19	TRBD1	TRBJ1-1	TGCGCCAGCAGCCAACAGGGGATGAACACTGAAGCTTTCTTT	CASSQQGMNTEAFF
many	TRBV6-2/TRBV6-3	-	TRBJ1-1	TGTGCCAGCACCGACGGCGGTGGAGCTTTCTTT	CASTDGGGAFF
many	TRBV15	TRBD1	TRBJ2-1	TGTGCCACCCGGACCCTTCGGACAGGGGAGTTAAGCAATGAGCAGTTCTTC	CATRTLRTGELSNEQFF
few	TRBV3-1	-	TRBJ1-2	TGTGCCAGCAGCCAAACCCCAGGGGATTACGGTGGCTACACCTTC	CASSQTPGDYGGYTF
many	TRBV3-1	-	TRBJ2-7	TGTGCCAGCAACCTGGCCGGGGGCGAGCAGTACTTC	CASNLAGGEQYF
-	TRBV4-3	-	TRBJ1-1	TGCGCCAGCAGCCAAGATTTCGGCCCTAACACTGAAGCTTTCTTT	CASSQDFGPNTEAFF
few	TRBV20-1	-	TRBJ1-1	TGCAGTGCTAGTTTGACAGGACCACTGGAAACTGAAGCTTTCTTT	CSASLTGPLETEAFF
many	TRBV28	-	TRBJ2-7	TGTGCCAGCACCCTGGGCGGAACCCTCTACGAGCAGTACTTC	CASTLGGTLYEQYF
few	TRBV7-2	TRBD1	TRBJ2-3	TGTGCCAGCAGCTCAGTAAGAGGGGGCCGAACCACAGATACGCAGTATTTT	CASSSVRGGRTTDTQYF
few	TRBV11-2	-	TRBJ2-2	TGTGCCAGCAGCTTACCCTACAATGTGAGACCCAACACCGGGGAGCTGTTTTTT	CASSLPYNVRPNTGELFF
many	TRBV6-1	-	TRBJ1-5	TGTGCCAGCGGGATCGGGGGAAATCAGCCCCAGCATTTT	CASGIGGNQPQHF
many	TRBV28	-	TRBJ1-1	TGTGCCAGCAGTCCTCTCCCAGGGCCCGCCGAAGCTTTCTTT	CASSPLPGPAEAFF
-	TRBV20-1	-	TRBJ2-5	TGCAGTGCTAGAGTCCCAGGCCCTCGGGAGACCCAGTACTTC	CSARVPGPRETQYF
many	TRBV20-1	TRBD2	TRBJ2-7	TGCAGTGCTCGATCTCCGGGACTAGCGGACTACGAGCAGTACTTC	CSARSPGLADYEQYF
few	TRBV29-1	-	TRBJ2-3	TGCAGCGTTGTCCCCGAATTCACAGATACGCAGTATTTT	CSVVPEFTDTQYF
few	TRBV13	TRBD2	TRBJ2-7	TGTGCCAGCAGCCCTACCCGCGGGAGGGCCTTTGGTGAGCAGTACTTC	CASSPTRGRAFGEQYF
-	TRBV7-9	-	TRBJ2-1	TGTGCCAGCAGCTTAGGCTTGCTCAGGACCGCTCGTTCCTACTATGAGCAGTTCTTC	CASSLGLLRTARSYYEQFF
-	TRBV4-1	TRBD2	TRBJ2-1	TGCGCCAGCAGCCAAGAGTGGGGGGCGGGAGGGCCTTTTTCCAATGAGCAGTTCTTC	CASSQEWGAGGPFSNEQFF
few	TRBV9	-	TRBJ2-2	TGTGCCAGCAGCCCGGCACTAGTCGTTGGGGGGACGTCCGGGGAGCTGTTTTTT	CASSPALVVGGTSGELFF
-	TRBV12-3/TRBV12-4	TRBD1	TRBJ2-5	TGTGCCAGCAGTTTATGGACAGGGATGGCTAAAGAGACCCAGTACTTC	CASSLWTGMAKETQYF
many	TRBV12-3/TRBV12-4	-	TRBJ1-1	TGTGCCAGCAGTCGCCACAGGGCCACTGAAGCTTTCTTT	CASSRHRATEAFF
-	TRBV29-1	TRBD1	TRBJ2-7	TGCAGCGTTGAACAAACCGGGACAGGGTCCCACGAGCAGTACTTC	CSVEQTGTGSHEQYF
-	TRBV6-1	TRBD2	TRBJ2-3	TGTGCCAGCAGTGAGCTAGCGGGAGGTCATGTGGATACGCAGTATTTT	CASSELAGGHVDTQYF
few	TRBV4-3	-	TRBJ1-1	TGCGCCAGCAGCCAAGATCTGAGGGTTACTGAAGCTTTCTTT	CASSQDLRVTEAFF
many	TRBV7-2	-	TRBJ1-2	TGTGCCAGCAGCTTAGGGATCAGGGATGGCTACACCTTC	CASSLGIRDGYTF
few	TRBV6-1	TRBD1	TRBJ2-1	TGTGCCAGCAGTGAACAGGGGGATTACAATGAGCAGTTCTTC	CASSEQGDYNEQFF
many	TRBV7-9	TRBD1	TRBJ2-5	TGTGCCAGCAGCTGGGGTACAGGGGAGAGGGAGACCCAGTACTTC	CASSWGTGERETQYF
many	TRBV2	-	TRBJ2-3	TGTGCCAGCAGCGACGGGGGCCTCGATACGCAGTATTTT	CASSDGGLDTQYF
many	TRBV20-1	-	TRBJ1-2	TGCAGTGCTAGAGGAGGAATTTATGAGGGGTCCGGTGGCTACACCTTC	CSARGGIYEGSGGYTF